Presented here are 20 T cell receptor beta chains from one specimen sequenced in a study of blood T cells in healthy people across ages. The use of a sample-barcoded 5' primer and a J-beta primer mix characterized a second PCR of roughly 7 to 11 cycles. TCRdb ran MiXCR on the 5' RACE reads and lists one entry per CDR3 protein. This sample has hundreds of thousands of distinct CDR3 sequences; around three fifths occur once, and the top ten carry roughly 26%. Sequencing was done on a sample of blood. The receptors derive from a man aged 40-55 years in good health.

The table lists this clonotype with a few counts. The CDR3 DNA is TGTGCCAGCAGCTTGGTATCTGGCTCACCCCTCCACTTT. Translation gives CASSLVSGSPLHF. J is TRBJ1-6 and V is TRBV11-3; D ambiguous. V lost 3 bases and J 10 bases, leaving 10 bases between the germline ends. Germline V gene lookup returns CDR1 SGHNT and CDR2 YENEEA. The CDR3 has 13 amino acids.

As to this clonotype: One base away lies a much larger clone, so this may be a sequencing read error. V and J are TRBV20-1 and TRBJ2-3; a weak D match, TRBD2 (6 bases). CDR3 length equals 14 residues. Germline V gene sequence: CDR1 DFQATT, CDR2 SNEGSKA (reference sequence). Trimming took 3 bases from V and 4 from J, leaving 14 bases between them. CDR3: CSASQDGRADTQYF. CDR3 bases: TGCAGTGCTAGCCAGGACGGGAGAGCAGATACGCAGTATTTT.

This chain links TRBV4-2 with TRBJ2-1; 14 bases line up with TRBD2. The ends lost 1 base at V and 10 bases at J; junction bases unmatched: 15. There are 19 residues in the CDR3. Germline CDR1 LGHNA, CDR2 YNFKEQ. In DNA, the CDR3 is TGTGCCAGCAGCCAAGGTGTTCGACTAGCGGGAGGGCCCTCCTACGAGCAGTTCTTC. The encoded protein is CASSQGVRLAGGPSYEQFF.

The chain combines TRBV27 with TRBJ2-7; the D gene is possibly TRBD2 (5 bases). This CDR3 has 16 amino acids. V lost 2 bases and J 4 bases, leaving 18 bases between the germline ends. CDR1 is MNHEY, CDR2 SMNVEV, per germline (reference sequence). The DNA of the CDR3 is TGTGCCAGCAGTTTAGCCCTCCCAACGGGATCTTACGAGCAGTACTTC. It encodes CASSLALPTGSYEQYF.

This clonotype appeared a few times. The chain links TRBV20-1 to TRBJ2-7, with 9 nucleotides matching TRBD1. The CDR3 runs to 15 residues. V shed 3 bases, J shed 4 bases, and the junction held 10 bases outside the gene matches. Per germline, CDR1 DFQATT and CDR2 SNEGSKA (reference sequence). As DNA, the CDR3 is TGCAGTGCTAGTAACCGGGACAGGGATTCATACGAGCAGTACTTC. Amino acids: CSASNRDRDSYEQYF.

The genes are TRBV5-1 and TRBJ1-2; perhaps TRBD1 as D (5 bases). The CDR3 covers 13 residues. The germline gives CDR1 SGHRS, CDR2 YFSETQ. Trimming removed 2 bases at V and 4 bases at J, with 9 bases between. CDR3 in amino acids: CASSFEGLYGYTF. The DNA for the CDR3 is TGCGCCAGCAGCTTTGAGGGACTCTATGGCTACACCTTC.

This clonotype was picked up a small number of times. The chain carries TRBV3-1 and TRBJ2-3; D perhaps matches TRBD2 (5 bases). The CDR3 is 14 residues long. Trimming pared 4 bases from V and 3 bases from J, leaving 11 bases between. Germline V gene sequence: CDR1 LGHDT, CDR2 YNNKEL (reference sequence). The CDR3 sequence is CASSLSGMTDTQYF. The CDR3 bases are TGTGCCAGCAGCCTTTCCGGGATGACAGATACGCAGTATTTT.

The CDR3 bases are TGCAGTGCTAGTGGCCAGGGACGTCACGCCAAAAACATTCAGTACTTC. Translating it yields CSASGQGRHAKNIQYF. V and J are TRBV20-1 and TRBJ2-4, with D possibly being TRBD1 or TRBD2 (5 bases each). Germline assignment: CDR1 DFQATT and CDR2 SNEGSKA (reference sequence). V was trimmed by 3 bases and J by 1 base, leaving 16 bases between them. This CDR3 has 16 residues.

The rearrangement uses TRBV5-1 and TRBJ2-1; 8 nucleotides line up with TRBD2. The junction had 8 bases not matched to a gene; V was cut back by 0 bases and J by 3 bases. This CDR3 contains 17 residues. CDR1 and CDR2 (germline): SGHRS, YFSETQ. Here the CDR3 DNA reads TGCGCCAGCAGCTTGGGGGTTAGCGGGATTCTCTACAATGAGCAGTTCTTC. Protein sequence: CASSLGVSGILYNEQFF.

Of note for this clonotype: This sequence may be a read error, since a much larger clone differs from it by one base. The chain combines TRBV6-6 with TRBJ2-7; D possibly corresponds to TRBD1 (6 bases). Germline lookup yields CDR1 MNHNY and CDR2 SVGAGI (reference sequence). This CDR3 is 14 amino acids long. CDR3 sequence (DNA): TGTGCCGGCAGCACGACAGGTAGAATGGACGAGCAGTACTTC. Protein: CAGSTTGRMDEQYF.

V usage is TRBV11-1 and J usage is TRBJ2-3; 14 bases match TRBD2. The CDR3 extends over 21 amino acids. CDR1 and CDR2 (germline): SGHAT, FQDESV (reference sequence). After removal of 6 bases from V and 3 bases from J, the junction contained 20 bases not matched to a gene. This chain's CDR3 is CASSQPLAGLAGDLPTDTQYF. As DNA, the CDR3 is TGTGCCAGCAGTCAACCTCTGGCGGGACTAGCGGGAGATTTACCGACAGATACGCAGTATTTT.

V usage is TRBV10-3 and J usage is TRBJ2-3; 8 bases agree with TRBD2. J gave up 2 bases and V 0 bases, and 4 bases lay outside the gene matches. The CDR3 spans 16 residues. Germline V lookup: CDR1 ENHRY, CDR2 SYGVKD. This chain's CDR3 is CAISESERGITDTQYF. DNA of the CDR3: TGTGCCATCAGTGAGTCGGAGCGGGGGATCACAGATACGCAGTATTTT.

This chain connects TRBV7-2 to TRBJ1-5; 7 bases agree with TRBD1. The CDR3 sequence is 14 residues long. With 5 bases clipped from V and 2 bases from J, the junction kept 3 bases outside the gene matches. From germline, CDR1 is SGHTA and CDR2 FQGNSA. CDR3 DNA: TGTGCCAGCAGCACTACAGGGGGCAATCAGCCCCAGCATTTT. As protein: CASSTTGGNQPQHF.

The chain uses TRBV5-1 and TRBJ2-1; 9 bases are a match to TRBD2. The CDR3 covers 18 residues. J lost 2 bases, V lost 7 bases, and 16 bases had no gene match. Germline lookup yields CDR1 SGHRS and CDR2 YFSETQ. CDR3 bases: TGCGCCAGCTCGAAATGGGAACTTAGCGGGAGTCCCTACAATGAGCAGTTCTTC. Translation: CASSKWELSGSPYNEQFF.

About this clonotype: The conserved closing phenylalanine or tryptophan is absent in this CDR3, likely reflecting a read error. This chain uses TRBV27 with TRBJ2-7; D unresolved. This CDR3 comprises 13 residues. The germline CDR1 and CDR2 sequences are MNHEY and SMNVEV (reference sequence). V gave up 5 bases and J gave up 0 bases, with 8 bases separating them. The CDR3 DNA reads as TGTGCCAGCAGTCCCTCGGTCTCCTACGAGCAGTACCTC. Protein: CASSPSVSYEQYL.

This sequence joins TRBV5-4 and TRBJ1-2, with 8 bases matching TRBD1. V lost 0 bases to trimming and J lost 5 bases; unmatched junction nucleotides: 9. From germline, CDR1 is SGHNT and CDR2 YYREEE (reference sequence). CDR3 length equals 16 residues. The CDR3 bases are TGTGCCAGCAGCTTGGGACCAGGGGGCAGTGTGTATGGCTACACCTTC. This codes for CASSLGPGGSVYGYTF.

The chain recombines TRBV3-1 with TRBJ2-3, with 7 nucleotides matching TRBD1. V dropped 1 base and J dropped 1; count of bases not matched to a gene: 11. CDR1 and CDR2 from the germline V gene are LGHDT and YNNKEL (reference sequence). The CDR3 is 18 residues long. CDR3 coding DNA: TGTGCCAGCAGCCAAGGATTAACAGGGGACGGAGGCACAGATACGCAGTATTTT. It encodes CASSQGLTGDGGTDTQYF.

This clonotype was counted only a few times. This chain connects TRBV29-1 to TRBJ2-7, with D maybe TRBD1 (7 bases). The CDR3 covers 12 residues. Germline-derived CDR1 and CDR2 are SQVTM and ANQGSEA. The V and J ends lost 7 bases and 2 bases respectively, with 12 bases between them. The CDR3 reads CSARRGPYEQYF. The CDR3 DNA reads TGCAGCGCCCGGAGGGGGCCCTACGAGCAGTACTTC.

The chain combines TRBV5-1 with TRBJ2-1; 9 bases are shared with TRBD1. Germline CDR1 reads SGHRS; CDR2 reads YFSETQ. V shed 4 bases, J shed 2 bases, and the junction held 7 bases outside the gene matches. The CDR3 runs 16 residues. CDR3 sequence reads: CASSGGRDRAYNEQFF. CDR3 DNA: TGCGCCAGCAGCGGAGGCCGGGACAGGGCCTACAATGAGCAGTTCTTC.

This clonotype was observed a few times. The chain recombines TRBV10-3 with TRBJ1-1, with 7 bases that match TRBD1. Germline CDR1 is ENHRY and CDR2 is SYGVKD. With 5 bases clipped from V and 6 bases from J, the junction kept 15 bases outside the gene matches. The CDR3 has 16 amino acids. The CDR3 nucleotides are TGTGCCATCAGTCCTGGACACCTAGACAGGGAGGCTGAAGCTTTCTTT. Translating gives CAISPGHLDREAEAFF.